Shown below are 24 T cell receptor beta chains from a single sample sequenced in a study of T cells in Graves' hyperthyroidism and ophthalmopathy. TCR beta CDR3 region amplification was performed from RNA transcripts. RT-PCR in the first round (using the HTBI primer set) targeted the TCR CDR3. TCRdb re-derived calls from the multiplex PCR reads in MiXCR, one entry per CDR3 protein. The profile covers about 290,000 distinct CDR3 sequences, with less than 15% appearing a single time and about 8% taken by the ten largest. Specimen: blood. The receptors originated from a woman aged 25 to 45 with Graves' hyperthyroidism that later progressed to Graves' ophthalmopathy.

This clonotype has a count of ten or more. The chain couples TRBV12-3 or TRBV12-4 to TRBJ2-1, with TRBD2 matching 14 bases. J was trimmed by 9 bases and V by 6 bases; bases with no gene match: 10. The CDR3 extends over 16 amino acids. The CDR3 spells CASSLRRTSGRFEQFF. In nucleotides, the CDR3 is TGTGCCAGCAGCCTAAGAAGGACTAGCGGGAGGTTTGAGCAGTTCTTC.

This clonotype was picked up many times. V gene TRBV29-1 combines with J gene TRBJ2-7, with TRBD2 matching 8 bases. This CDR3 has 14 amino acids. After removal of 6 bases from V and 1 base from J, the junction contained 8 bases not matched to a gene. Looked up from germline, CDR1 is SQVTM and CDR2 is ANQGSEA. DNA for the CDR3: TGCAGCGTCGAACTAGCGGCGAGTTCCTACGAGCAGTACTTC. The encoded protein is CSVELAASSYEQYF.

At least ten counts were recorded for this clonotype. V and J are TRBV2 and TRBJ1-1; D is uncertain. With 3 bases removed from V and 5 bases from J, the gap between germline ends came to 13 bases. The CDR3 length is 14 residues. CDR1 and CDR2 (germline): SNHLY, FYNNEI. CDR3 amino acids: CASSDLSEGTEAFF. CDR3 in DNA: TGTGCCAGCAGTGATCTCTCCGAAGGGACTGAAGCTTTCTTT.

This clonotype was counted only a few times. Its ends do not fully match the called genes, so a read error is possible. J is TRBJ1-3 and V is TRBV7-2; D may be TRBD1 (6 bases). Germline lookup yields CDR1 SGHTA and CDR2 FQGNSA. The CDR3 covers 18 residues. The CDR3 bases are TGTGCCAGCAGCAGACACAATTCCGGATGGACAGACGGAAGCACCATATATTTT. It specifies CASSRHNSGWTDGSTIYF.

This clonotype showed up just a few times. V is TRBV6-6 and J is TRBJ2-7; D might be TRBD1 or TRBD2, each matching 6 bases. Per germline, CDR1 MNHNY and CDR2 SVGAGI (reference sequence). Deletions cut 0 bases from V and 0 bases from J, with 15 bases between. The CDR3 is 17 residues long. This chain's CDR3 is CASSYSGASASSYEQYF. CDR3 DNA sequence: TGTGCCAGCAGTTACTCGGGGGCTAGCGCTAGCTCCTACGAGCAGTACTTC.

The chain links TRBV6-5 to TRBJ1-2; D remains ambiguous. From germline, CDR1 is MNHEY and CDR2 SVGAGI. V dropped 4 bases and J dropped 3 bases, with 9 bases sitting between them. This CDR3 is 13 amino acids long. The CDR3 nucleotides read TGTGCCAGCAGTTCGTCGATCCACTATGGCTACACCTTC. It yields the protein CASSSSIHYGYTF.

This clonotype came up many times. This chain joins TRBV3-1 and TRBJ2-1, with TRBD2 identical over 13 bases. Germline CDR1 reads LGHDT; CDR2 reads YNNKEL (reference sequence). This CDR3 is built from 16 residues. V shed 4 bases, J shed 8 bases, and the junction held 8 bases outside the gene matches. The CDR3 reads CASSPRTSGSMYEQFF. The CDR3 DNA is TGTGCCAGCAGCCCACGGACTAGCGGGAGTATGTATGAGCAGTTCTTC.

This clonotype showed up just a few times. The gene calls are TRBV5-1 and TRBJ2-7, with D possibly matching TRBD1 (5 bases). V was cut by 4 bases and J by 2 bases, with 10 bases left in between. Germline V gene sequence: CDR1 SGHRS, CDR2 YFSETQ. This CDR3 has 13 amino acids. CDR3: CASSQGYTYEQYF. In nucleotides, the CDR3 is TGCGCCAGCAGCCAGGGATACACCTACGAGCAGTACTTC.

Only a few counts were recorded for this clonotype. This sequence joins TRBV4-1 and TRBJ1-1, with D perhaps TRBD1 (6 bases). The CDR3 is 12 amino acids. CDR1 and CDR2 from the germline V gene are MGHRA and YSYEKL. The V end lost 2 bases, the J end lost 7 bases, and 8 bases lay between the germline ends. CDR3 bases: TGCGCCAGCAGCCAAAACAGGGTTGAAGCTTTCTTT. It yields the protein CASSQNRVEAFF.

The chain couples TRBV2 to TRBJ2-7, with 8 positions matching TRBD1. Germline CDR1 SNHLY, CDR2 FYNNEI. The CDR3 covers 11 residues. The V segment lost 8 bases and the J segment 5 bases; nucleotides outside the gene matches: 2. The CDR3 nucleotides read TGTGCCAGCGAGACAGGGGACGAGCAGTACTTC. Its translation: CASETGDEQYF.

This clonotype has a count of ten or more. The genes are TRBV28 and TRBJ2-1; 16 bases fit TRBD2. Germline values: CDR1 MDHEN, CDR2 SYDVKM. After removal of 2 bases from V and 8 bases from J, the junction contained 12 bases not matched to a gene. The CDR3 runs 19 residues. The CDR3 loop reads CASSLPRGLAGGPGDEQFF. CDR3 DNA sequence: TGTGCCAGCAGTTTACCTCGGGGACTAGCGGGAGGGCCGGGAGATGAGCAGTTCTTC.

The chain has TRBV4-3 and TRBJ1-2; 11 bases match TRBD1. Germline values: CDR1 LGHNA, CDR2 YSLEER. The trim removed 3 bases at V and 4 bases at J, leaving 4 bases unmatched. This CDR3 has 15 amino acids. The CDR3 region is CASSHGTGGSYGYTF. The CDR3 coding sequence is TGCGCCAGCAGCCACGGGACAGGGGGAAGCTATGGCTACACCTTC.

This clonotype was picked up many times. The chain has TRBV6-5 and TRBJ2-1; the D call may be TRBD1 or TRBD2 (5 bases each). This CDR3 spans 14 amino acids. The germline V gene has CDR1 MNHEY and CDR2 SVGAGI. V gave up 2 bases and J gave up 7 bases, with 12 bases separating them. The CDR3 coding sequence is TGTGCCAGCAGTTACGGGGACGGACGGAATGAGCAGTTCTTC. Encoded protein: CASSYGDGRNEQFF.

The sample holds many counts of this clonotype. The genes are TRBV3-1 and TRBJ2-3; D is uncertain. The CDR3 consists of 14 residues. CDR1 is LGHDT and CDR2 is YNNKEL in the germline V gene (reference sequence). Trimming removed 0 bases at V and 0 bases at J, with 4 bases between. The CDR3 loop reads CASSQDDSTDTQYF. The CDR3 DNA reads as TGTGCCAGCAGCCAAGATGATAGCACAGATACGCAGTATTTT.

The chain employs TRBV20-1 and TRBJ1-1; D not certain. Trimming left V 6 bases short and J 3 bases short, with 17 bases between. The CDR3 length is 14 residues. Germline V gene sequence: CDR1 DFQATT, CDR2 SNEGSKA (reference sequence). Written as DNA, the CDR3 is TGCAGTGCGATGGACCCCCTCCTTGACACTGAAGCTTTCTTT. Protein: CSAMDPLLDTEAFF.

V and J are TRBV7-6 and TRBJ1-1; perhaps TRBD1 as D (5 bases). The germline CDR1 and CDR2 sequences are SGHVS and FNYEAQ. V lost 4 bases and J 10 bases, leaving 16 bases between the germline ends. CDR3 size: 13 residues. This CDR3 reads CASSSTRAGGAFF. DNA of the CDR3: TGTGCCAGCAGCTCAACCAGGGCCGGGGGAGCTTTCTTT.

At least ten counts were recorded for this clonotype. This chain uses TRBV6-1 with TRBJ2-3; weak D call: TRBD1 (5 bases). This CDR3 has 13 amino acids. V lost 7 bases and J 4 bases, leaving 12 bases between the germline ends. CDR1 MNHNS and CDR2 SASEGT come from the germline V gene. The CDR3 loop reads CASNLQGPDTQYF. The CDR3 region has the DNA TGTGCCAGCAATCTCCAGGGTCCAGATACGCAGTATTTT.

This clonotype was seen at least ten times. The CDR3 nucleotides read TGTGCCACCAGCGGACGACCCGGCGGCCAGGGACAGCCCCAGCATTTT. Its protein is CATSGRPGGQGQPQHF. This chain connects TRBV15 to TRBJ1-5, with a weak D call TRBD1 (5 bases). The germline V gene has CDR1 LNHNV and CDR2 YYDKDF (reference sequence). The CDR3 covers 16 residues. V was trimmed by 5 bases and J by 7 bases, leaving 21 bases between them.

This clonotype was found many times. The chain links TRBV28 to TRBJ2-7; the D is unclear. Germline V gives CDR1 MDHEN, CDR2 SYDVKM. The CDR3 is made up of 13 amino acids. Trimming left V 3 bases short and J 5 bases short, with 11 bases between. CDR3 nucleotide sequence: TGTGCCAGCAGTTTCCAAGGGAACAACGAGCAGTACTTC. The encoded protein is CASSFQGNNEQYF.

This clonotype was observed many times. V and J are TRBV7-8 and TRBJ2-5; a weak D match, TRBD2 (11 bases). The CDR3 runs 21 residues. Germline lookup yields CDR1 SGHVS and CDR2 FQNEAQ. Trimming removed 0 bases at V and 1 base at J, with 27 bases between. CDR3 coding DNA: TGTGCCAGCAGCTTAGCGGACAGGGGGACCACTAGCGGGAGTTTCCAAGAGACCCAGTACTTC. This translates into CASSLADRGTTSGSFQETQYF.

This clonotype has a count of ten or more. The gene calls are TRBV10-3 and TRBJ1-1; possibly TRBD1 for D (6 bases). This CDR3 has 14 amino acids. Germline CDR1 and CDR2: ENHRY and SYGVKD. V was shortened by 9 bases and J by 1 base, with 15 bases between the two germline ends. CDR3 sequence reads: CAMATGQTNTEAFF. The DNA of the CDR3 is TGTGCCATGGCCACGGGACAAACGAACACTGAAGCTTTCTTT.

The chain carries TRBV11-2 and TRBJ1-6; TRBD1 matches 9 bases. Germline trimming cut 5 bases from V and 5 bases from J; bases unmatched to any gene: 4. The V gene's germline CDR1 is SGHAT and CDR2 FQNNGV. The CDR3 is made up of 15 amino acids. CDR3 protein: CASSPRTGDNSPLHF. The DNA of the CDR3 is TGTGCCAGCAGCCCACGGACAGGGGATAATTCACCCCTCCACTTT.

The CDR3 DNA reads as TGTGCCAGCAGCTTAAATTGGTCCCCTTACAATGAGCAGTTCTTC. Translated, it gives CASSLNWSPYNEQFF. The chain couples TRBV5-4 to TRBJ2-1; D is unresolved. V lost 2 bases and J lost 4, with 13 bases in between. CDR3 size: 15 residues. Germline V gene sequence: CDR1 SGHNT, CDR2 YYREEE (reference sequence).

This clonotype was counted between two and nine times. A junction end diverges from the germline sequence, so it may reflect a read error. V usage is TRBV7-6 and J usage is TRBJ2-2; the D is unclear. The CDR3 consists of 12 residues. Germline V gives CDR1 SGHVS, CDR2 FNYEAQ. The CDR3 region has the DNA TGTGCCAACAGCTTAGACACCGGGGAGCTGTTTTTT. This gives the protein CANSLDTGELFF.